The T cell receptor (beta chain) described here comes from a study of CD8 T cells in Susac syndrome. A quantity of 0.5 to 1 ug RNA underwent reverse transcription using random hexamers. Amplification of TCR beta CDR3 was carried out by immunoSEQ multiplex PCR, which covered 54 Vbeta and 13 Jbeta segments. Using its own MiXCR run on the immunoSEQ multiplex PCR reads, TCRdb lists one record per CDR3 protein. The table has roughly 67,000 distinct CDR3 sequences, just under 95% seen once. Study findings and constraints: As acknowledged by the study, its TCR sequencing and HLA analysis included a relatively small number of individuals.

This CDR3 contains 13 residues. The V gene lost 4 bases and the J gene lost 8 bases, with 9 bases spanning the gap. CDR1 and CDR2 (germline): MNHEY, SMNVEV (reference sequence). TEMRA cells underwent FACS enrichment and CD8+ and CD4+ T cells underwent negative isolation. As to this clonotype: Its antigen is not identified.

The source material was CD8+ T cells from PBMCs. V is TRBV27 and J is TRBJ1-6; D perhaps matches TRBD1 (6 bases). The TCR originated in a human donor with multiple sclerosis. CDR3 nucleotide sequence: TGTGCCAGCAGTTGGGCAGGGGATTCACCCCTCCACTTT. It is translated as CASSWAGDSPLHF.